This TCR beta chain was recorded in a study of cytomegalovirus exposure and HLA in healthy donors. Vbeta (60) and Jbeta (13) primers were used in the PCR. Sequenced by immunoSEQ multiplex PCR; TCRdb stores in-frame clones only, minus some. The sample carries 95,000 to 150,000 clones, about 73% recorded once. This TCR came from a woman in her 30s in good health and CMV-seropositive. Sequences were obtained from PBMCs.

CDR3 DNA sequence: TGTGCCAGCAGTTCCCGACTTGGGCTAGCGGACCTCACAGATACGCAGTATTTT. Its translation is CASSSRLGLADLTDTQYF. This rearrangement joins TRBV28 to TRBJ2-3; 7 bases line up with TRBD2. V lost 4 bases and J lost 2; bases outside the gene matches: 15. This CDR3 comprises 18 residues. Germline V gene lookup returns CDR1 MDHEN and CDR2 SYDVKM.